This TCR beta chain was captured by sequencing in a study of blood T cell repertoires in COVID-19. As originally analysed: Reference gene primer amplification gave nucleated cell count estimates. Sequencing was performed with immunoSEQ multiplex PCR; in TCRdb, only in-frame clones are kept and a portion is missing. V and J calls plus clone size are reproduced from that table; the DNA served to infer D and trimming. The table has about 270,000 clones, 80% to 90% seen once. V trimming: 6 bases; J trimming: 1 base; junction bases outside the gene matches: 6. Per germline, CDR1 MDHEN and CDR2 SYDVKM. This CDR3 contains 15 residues.

The chain has TRBV28 and TRBJ1-5; 7 positions match TRBD1. The source material was PBMCs or T cells enriched from blood (not recorded which). The sequence was obtained from a woman aged 25-40 years with acute COVID-19. CDR3 DNA sequence: TGTGCCAGCAGCATTCCGGGACAGAGCAATCAGCCCCAGCATTTT. Protein product: CASSIPGQSNQPQHF. Looking up the rest from reference TRBV28 and TRBJ1-5 gives the full variable domain: DVKVTQSSRYLVKRTGEKVFLECVQDMDHENMFWYRQDPGLGLRLIYFSYDVKMKEKGDIPEGYSVSREKKERFSLILESASTNQTSMYLCASSIPGQSNQPQHFGDGTRLSIL.